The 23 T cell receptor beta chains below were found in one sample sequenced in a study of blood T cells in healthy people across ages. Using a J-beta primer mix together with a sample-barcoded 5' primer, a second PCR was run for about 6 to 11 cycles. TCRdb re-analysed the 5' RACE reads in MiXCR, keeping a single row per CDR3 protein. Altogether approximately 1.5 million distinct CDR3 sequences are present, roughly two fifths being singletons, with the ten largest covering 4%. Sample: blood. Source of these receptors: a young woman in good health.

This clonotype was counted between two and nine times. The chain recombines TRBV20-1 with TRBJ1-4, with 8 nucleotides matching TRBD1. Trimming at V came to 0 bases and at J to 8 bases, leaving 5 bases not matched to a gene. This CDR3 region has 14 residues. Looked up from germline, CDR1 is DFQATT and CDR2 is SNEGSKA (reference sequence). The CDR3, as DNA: TGCAGTGCTAGAGAGGACAGGGAAAGAGAAAAACTGTTTTTT. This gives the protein CSAREDREREKLFF.

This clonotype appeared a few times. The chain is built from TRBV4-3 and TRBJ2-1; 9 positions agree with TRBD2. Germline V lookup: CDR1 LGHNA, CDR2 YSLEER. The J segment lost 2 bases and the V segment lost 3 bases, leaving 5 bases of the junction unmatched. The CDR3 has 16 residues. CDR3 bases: TGCGCCAGCAGCCAGAGCTTAGCGGGGGCCTACAATGAGCAGTTCTTC. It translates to CASSQSLAGAYNEQFF.

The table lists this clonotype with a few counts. The CDR3 sequence is CASRPRLAGRETQYF. CDR3 in DNA: TGTGCCAGCAGGCCCCGACTAGCGGGGAGAGAGACCCAGTACTTC. J is TRBJ2-5 and V is TRBV7-2; the match to TRBD2 covers 11 bases. CDR3 length equals 15 residues. Germline V gene lookup returns CDR1 SGHTA and CDR2 FQGNSA. J gave up 4 bases and V 6 bases, and 7 bases lay outside the gene matches.

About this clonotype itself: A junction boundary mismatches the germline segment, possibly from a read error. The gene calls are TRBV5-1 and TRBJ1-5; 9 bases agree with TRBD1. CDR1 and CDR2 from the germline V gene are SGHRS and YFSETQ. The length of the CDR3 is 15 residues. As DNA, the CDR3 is TGCGCCAGCAGCCCGGGGACAGGGAGCAATCAGACCCAGCATTTT. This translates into CASSPGTGSNQTQHF.

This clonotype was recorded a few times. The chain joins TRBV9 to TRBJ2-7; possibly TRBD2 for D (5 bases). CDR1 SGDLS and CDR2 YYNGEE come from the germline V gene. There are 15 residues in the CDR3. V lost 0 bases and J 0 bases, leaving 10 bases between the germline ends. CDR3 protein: CASSVAAGLSYEQYF. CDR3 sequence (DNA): TGTGCCAGCAGCGTAGCCGCGGGCCTCTCCTACGAGCAGTACTTC.

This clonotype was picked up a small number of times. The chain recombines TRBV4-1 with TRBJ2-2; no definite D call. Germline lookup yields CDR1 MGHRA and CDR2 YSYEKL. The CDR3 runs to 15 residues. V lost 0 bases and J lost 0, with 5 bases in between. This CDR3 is CASSQDASNTGELFF. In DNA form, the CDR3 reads TGCGCCAGCAGCCAAGATGCGTCGAACACCGGGGAGCTGTTTTTT.

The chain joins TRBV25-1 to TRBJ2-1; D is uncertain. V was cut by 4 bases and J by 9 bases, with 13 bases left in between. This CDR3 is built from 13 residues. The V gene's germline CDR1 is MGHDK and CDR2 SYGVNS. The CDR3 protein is CASSATAAGEQFF. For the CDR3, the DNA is TGTGCCAGCAGTGCTACCGCTGCAGGTGAGCAGTTCTTC. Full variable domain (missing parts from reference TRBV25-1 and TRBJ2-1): EADIYQTPRYLVIGTGKKITLECSQTMGHDKMYWYQQDPGMELHLIHYSYGVNSTEKGDLSSESTVSRIRTEHFPLTLESARPSHTSQYLCASSATAAGEQFFGPGTRLTVL.

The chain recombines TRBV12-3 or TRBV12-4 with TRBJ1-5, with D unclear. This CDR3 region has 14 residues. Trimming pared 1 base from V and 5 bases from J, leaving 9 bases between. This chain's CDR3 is CASSLEREDQPQHF. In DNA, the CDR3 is TGTGCCAGCAGTTTAGAACGAGAGGATCAGCCCCAGCATTTT.

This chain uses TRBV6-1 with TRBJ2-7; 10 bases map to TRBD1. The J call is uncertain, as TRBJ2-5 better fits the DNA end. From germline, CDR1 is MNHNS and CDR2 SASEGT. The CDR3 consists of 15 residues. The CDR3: CASSERDRGRETQYF. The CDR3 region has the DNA TGTGCCAGCAGTGAGCGAGACAGGGGGCGAGAGACCCAGTACTTC.

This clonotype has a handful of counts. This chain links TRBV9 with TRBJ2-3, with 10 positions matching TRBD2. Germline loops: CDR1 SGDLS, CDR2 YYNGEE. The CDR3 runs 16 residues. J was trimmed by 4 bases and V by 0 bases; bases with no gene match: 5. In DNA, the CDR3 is TGTGCCAGCAGCGTAGATCGGCTAGCGGGGGCAGATACGCAGTATTTT. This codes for CASSVDRLAGADTQYF.

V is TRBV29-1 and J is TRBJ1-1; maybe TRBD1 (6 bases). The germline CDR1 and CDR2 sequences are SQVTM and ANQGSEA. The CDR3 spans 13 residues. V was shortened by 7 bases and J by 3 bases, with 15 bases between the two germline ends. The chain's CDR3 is CSAEQGLDTEAFF. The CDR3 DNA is TGCAGCGCGGAACAGGGCCTGGACACTGAAGCTTTCTTT.

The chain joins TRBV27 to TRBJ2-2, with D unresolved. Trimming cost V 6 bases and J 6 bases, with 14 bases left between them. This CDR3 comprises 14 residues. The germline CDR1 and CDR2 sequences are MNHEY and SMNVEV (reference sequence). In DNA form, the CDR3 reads TGTGCCAGCAGCCTGGCAGGTTCCGCCGGGGAGCTGTTTTTT. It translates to CASSLAGSAGELFF.

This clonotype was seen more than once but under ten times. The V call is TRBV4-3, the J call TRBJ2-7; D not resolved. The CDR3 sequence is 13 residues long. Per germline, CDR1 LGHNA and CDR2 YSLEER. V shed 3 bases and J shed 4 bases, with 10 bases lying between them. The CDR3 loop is CASSHDLLYEQYF. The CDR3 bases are TGCGCCAGCAGCCACGACCTATTATACGAGCAGTACTTC.

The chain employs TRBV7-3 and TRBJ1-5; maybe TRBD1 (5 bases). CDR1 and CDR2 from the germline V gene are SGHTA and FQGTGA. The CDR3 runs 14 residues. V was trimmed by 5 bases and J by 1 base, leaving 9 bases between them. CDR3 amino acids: CASSRWDSNQPQHF. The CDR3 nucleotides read TGTGCCAGCAGCCGTTGGGACAGCAATCAGCCCCAGCATTTT.

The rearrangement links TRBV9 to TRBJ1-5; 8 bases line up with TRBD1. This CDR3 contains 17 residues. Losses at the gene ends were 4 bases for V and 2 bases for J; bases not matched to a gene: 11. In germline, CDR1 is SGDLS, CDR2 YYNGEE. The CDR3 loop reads CASSHCSGQGGNQPQHF. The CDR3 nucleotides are TGTGCCAGCAGCCACTGTAGTGGACAGGGAGGCAATCAGCCCCAGCATTTT.

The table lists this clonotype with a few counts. CDR3 in amino acids: CSVNALAGGQEQYF. In nucleotides, the CDR3 is TGCAGCGTGAATGCTCTAGCGGGAGGGCAGGAGCAGTACTTC. V usage is TRBV29-1 and J usage is TRBJ2-5, with TRBD2 matching 12 bases. The J segment lost 11 bases and the V segment lost 6 bases, leaving 13 bases of the junction unmatched. The CDR3 is 14 residues long. Germline CDR1 is SQVTM and CDR2 is ANQGSEA.

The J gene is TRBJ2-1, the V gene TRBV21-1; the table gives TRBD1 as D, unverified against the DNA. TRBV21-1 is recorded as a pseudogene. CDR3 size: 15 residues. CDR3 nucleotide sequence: TGTGCCAGCAGCACAGACAGGGGACCCTACAATGAGCAGTTCTTC. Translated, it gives CASSTDRGPYNEQFF.

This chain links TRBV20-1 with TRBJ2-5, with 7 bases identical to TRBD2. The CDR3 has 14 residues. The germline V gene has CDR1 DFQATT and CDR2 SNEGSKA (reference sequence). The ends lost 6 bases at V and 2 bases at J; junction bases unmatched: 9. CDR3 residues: CSARDYSIQETQYF. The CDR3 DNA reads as TGCAGTGCAAGGGACTATTCGATACAAGAGACCCAGTACTTC.

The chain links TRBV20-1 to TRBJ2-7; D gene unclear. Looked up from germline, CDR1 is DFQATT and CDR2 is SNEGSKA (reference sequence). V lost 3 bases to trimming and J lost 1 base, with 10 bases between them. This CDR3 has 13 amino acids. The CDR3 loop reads CSASAPFSYEQYF. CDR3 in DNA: TGCAGTGCTAGTGCCCCCTTTTCCTACGAGCAGTACTTC.

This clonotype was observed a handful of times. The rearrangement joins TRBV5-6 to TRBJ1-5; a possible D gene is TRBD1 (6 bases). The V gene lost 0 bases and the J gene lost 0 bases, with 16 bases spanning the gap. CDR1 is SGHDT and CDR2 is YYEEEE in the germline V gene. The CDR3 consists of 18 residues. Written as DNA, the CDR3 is TGTGCCAGCAGCTTGGCGGTATCAGGGGTCTATAGCAATCAGCCCCAGCATTTT. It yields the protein CASSLAVSGVYSNQPQHF.

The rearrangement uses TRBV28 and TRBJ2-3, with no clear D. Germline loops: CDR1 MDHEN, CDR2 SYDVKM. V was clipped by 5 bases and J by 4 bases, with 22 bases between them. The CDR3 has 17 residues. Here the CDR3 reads CASSPLDTARVPDTQYF. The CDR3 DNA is TGTGCCAGCAGTCCCCTAGACACCGCCCGAGTCCCAGATACGCAGTATTTT.

This chain's CDR3 is CASSRGGTKAHTF. In DNA form, the CDR3 reads TGTGCCAGCAGCCGGGGGGGGACAAAGGCCCACACCTTC. This chain connects TRBV7-2 to TRBJ1-2, with a weak D call TRBD1 (6 bases). Germline values: CDR1 SGHTA, CDR2 FQGNSA. CDR3 size: 13 residues. Trimming removed 5 bases from V and 12 bases from J, with 19 bases in between.

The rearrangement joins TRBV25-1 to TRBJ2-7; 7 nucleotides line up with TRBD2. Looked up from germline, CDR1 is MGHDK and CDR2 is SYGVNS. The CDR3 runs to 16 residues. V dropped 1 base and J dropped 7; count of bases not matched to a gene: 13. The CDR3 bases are TGTGCCAGCAGTGAATCCCAGCGGGGCCTTTACAATGAGCAGTACTTC. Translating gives CASSESQRGLYNEQYF.